The 25 T cell receptor beta chains given below trace back to one sample, sequenced in a study of shared clonotypes between healthy human individuals. Using immunoSEQ multiplex PCR, the repertoire was profiled, and TCRdb retains in-frame clones only, with some absent. The sample has roughly 2.2 million clones; approximately 93% are singletons. Sequenced material: naive CD4+ T cells from PBMCs. Subset in this sample: CD45RA+ positively selected. Receptors originate from a man younger than 30 in good health. Some clones in this sample may be carry-over from other donors' samples.

The V call is TRBV4-3, the J call TRBJ2-7, with 9 bases matching TRBD1. The CDR3 totals 15 residues. V shed 4 bases and J 5 bases; nucleotides not matched to a gene: 9. Germline V gene lookup returns CDR1 LGHNA and CDR2 YSLEER. The CDR3 bases are TGCGCCAGCAGCCGGGGGACAGGGTATAGCGACGAGCAGTACTTC. Translated, it gives CASSRGTGYSDEQYF.

The chain joins TRBV5-4 to TRBJ2-1; 9 bases line up with TRBD1. This CDR3 is 16 amino acids long. V shed 0 bases and J 5 bases; nucleotides not matched to a gene: 6. Germline V gene sequence: CDR1 SGHNT, CDR2 YYREEE (reference sequence). The CDR3 DNA reads TGTGCCAGCAGCTTGGCGGGGACAGGGCTGAACAATGAGCAGTTCTTC. It encodes CASSLAGTGLNNEQFF. Full variable domain (remainder filled in from reference TRBV5-4 and TRBJ2-1): ETGVTQSPTHLIKTRGQQVTLRCSSQSGHNTVSWYQQALGQGPQFIFQYYREEENGRGNFPPRFSGLQFPNYSSELNVNALELDDSALYLCASSLAGTGLNNEQFFGPGTRLTVL.

This clone was found a few times. The identical CDR3 is also encoded by other nucleotide sequences in the sample. The chain links TRBV18 to TRBJ1-1; 9 bases are shared with TRBD1. In germline, CDR1 is KGHSH, CDR2 LQKENI. The CDR3 is made up of 14 amino acids. Trimming cost V 3 bases and J 2 bases; bases outside gene matches: 1. The CDR3 DNA reads TGTGCCAGCTCACCGGGACAGGGAAACACTGAAGCTTTCTTT. It codes for CASSPGQGNTEAFF.

This chain connects TRBV28 to TRBJ2-1, with D tentatively TRBD1 (6 bases). Looked up from germline, CDR1 is MDHEN and CDR2 is SYDVKM. This CDR3 has 13 amino acids. V lost 8 bases to trimming and J lost 6 bases, with 14 bases between them. CDR3 bases: TGTGCCAGCCATAAACAGGGAAGCAATGAGCAGTTCTTC. Translating it yields CASHKQGSNEQFF.

In its sample, this clone was seen once. The chain uses TRBV7-9 and TRBJ1-4; 10 positions match TRBD1. Trimming removed 3 bases from V and 7 bases from J; junction bases left unmatched: 5. The CDR3 runs 15 residues. The germline V gene has CDR1 SEHNR and CDR2 FQNEAQ (reference sequence). The CDR3 reads CASSLGQGSGEKLFF. CDR3 DNA sequence: TGTGCCAGCAGCTTGGGACAGGGGAGTGGTGAAAAACTGTTTTTT.

This chain joins TRBV11-2 and TRBJ1-2, with D perhaps TRBD1 (6 bases). Trimming stripped 5 bases from V and 2 bases from J, with 15 bases between. The CDR3 spans 15 residues. In germline, CDR1 is SGHAT, CDR2 FQNNGV. CDR3 coding DNA: TGTGCCAGCAGCCTGGTATTAGGGGGGAACTATGGCTACACCTTC. Its protein product is CASSLVLGGNYGYTF.

As concerns this clone: Other DNA sequences of this sample code for an identical CDR3. V is TRBV7-2 and J is TRBJ2-7; D not certain. The V end was cut by 1 base, the J end by 1 base, with 8 bases between. Germline V gives CDR1 SGHTA, CDR2 FQGNSA. The CDR3 is made up of 14 amino acids. The CDR3 sequence is CASSLGPTSYEQYF. The DNA of the CDR3 is TGTGCCAGCAGCTTAGGACCAACTTCCTACGAGCAGTACTTC.

The V call is TRBV18, the J call TRBJ2-1; TRBD2 matches 12 bases. The V gene end was trimmed by 3 bases and the J gene end by 7 bases; junction bases not matched to a gene: 7. The CDR3 length is 16 residues. The germline gives CDR1 KGHSH, CDR2 LQKENI. This CDR3 reads CASSPLAGGIGNEQFF. The DNA of the CDR3 is TGTGCCAGCTCACCCCTAGCGGGAGGGATTGGAAATGAGCAGTTCTTC.

This sequence joins TRBV7-9 and TRBJ2-6; TRBD2 is a possible D gene (5 bases). The CDR3 contains 18 residues. V lost 1 base, J lost 0 bases, and 13 bases lay in between. Germline CDR1 is SEHNR and CDR2 is FQNEAQ (reference sequence). This chain's CDR3 is CASSLVRVYISGANVLTF. Here the CDR3 DNA reads TGTGCCAGCAGCTTAGTGAGGGTATATATCTCTGGGGCCAACGTCCTGACTTTC. The whole variable domain, remainder taken from reference TRBV7-9 and TRBJ2-6, is DTGVSQNPRHKITKRGQNVTFRCDPISEHNRLYWYRQTLGQGPEFLTYFQNEAQLEKSRLLSDRFSAERPKGSFSTLEIQRTEQGDSAMYLCASSLVRVYISGANVLTFGAGSRLTVL.

The chain has TRBV6-5 and TRBJ1-3; D gene ambiguous. The CDR3 has 13 amino acids. V lost 7 bases, J lost 0 bases, and 7 bases lay in between. Germline assignment: CDR1 MNHEY and CDR2 SVGAGI. The CDR3 loop is CASTSRSGNTIYF. CDR3 in DNA: TGTGCCAGCACAAGCCGCTCTGGAAACACCATATATTTT.

The chain couples TRBV28 to TRBJ1-2; D is uncertain. Trimming took 5 bases from V and 1 from J, leaving 8 bases between them. The CDR3 totals 13 residues. Germline V gene lookup returns CDR1 MDHEN and CDR2 SYDVKM. The CDR3 nucleotides read TGTGCCAGCAGTCCCTTCGGTAACTATGGCTACACCTTC. Its protein product is CASSPFGNYGYTF.

V usage is TRBV29-1 and J usage is TRBJ2-1, with D possibly TRBD1 on 6 matching bases. V shed 2 bases and J shed 3 bases, with 17 bases lying between them. This CDR3 is built from 16 residues. CDR1 and CDR2 from the germline V gene are SQVTM and ANQGSEA. For the CDR3, the DNA is TGCAGCGTTGAACCGGGTCGAGGGGGAAACTACAATGAGCAGTTCTTC. Protein product: CSVEPGRGGNYNEQFF.

This chain links TRBV27 with TRBJ2-5, with D maybe TRBD2 (7 bases). The germline gives CDR1 MNHEY, CDR2 SMNVEV (reference sequence). The CDR3 is 14 residues long. V lost 6 bases and J lost 5, with 16 bases in between. Written as DNA, the CDR3 is TGTGCCAGCAGACCCCGGGGGGCGGGGGAGACCCAGTACTTC. It encodes CASRPRGAGETQYF.

This clone is a singleton in its sample. The genes are TRBV7-8 and TRBJ2-1; D perhaps matches TRBD2 (7 bases). CDR1 and CDR2 (germline): SGHVS, FQNEAQ. Trimming pared 5 bases from V and 4 bases from J, leaving 18 bases between. The CDR3 runs to 16 residues. The CDR3 region has the DNA TGTGCCAGCAGCCCTAGGGGGGGGAGTGGTTACAATGAGCAGTTCTTC. This encodes CASSPRGGSGYNEQFF.

The V gene is TRBV15, the J gene TRBJ2-4; D may be TRBD1 (6 bases). There are 15 residues in the CDR3. Trimming cost V 0 bases and J 6 bases, with 12 bases left between them. Germline V CDR1 and CDR2: LNHNV, YYDKDF (reference sequence). This CDR3 is CATSRDPDSSNIQYF. The CDR3 DNA reads as TGTGCCACCAGCAGAGATCCGGACAGTTCAAACATTCAGTACTTC.

This chain uses TRBV5-1 with TRBJ1-2; tentative D call: TRBD1 (5 bases). The germline V gene has CDR1 SGHRS and CDR2 YFSETQ. The CDR3 is made up of 13 amino acids. V was shortened by 0 bases and J by 7 bases, with 10 bases between the two germline ends. CDR3 region: CASSLAGTGGYTF. CDR3 sequence (DNA): TGCGCCAGCAGCTTGGCCGGGACGGGTGGCTACACCTTC.

This chain joins TRBV16 and TRBJ2-7, with D unresolved. The CDR3 has 15 amino acids. Germline CDR1 is KGHSY and CDR2 is FQNENV. The V and J ends lost 3 bases and 3 bases respectively, with 15 bases between them. The CDR3 bases are TGTGCCAGCAGCCATCGCGGATACCCAGACTACGAGCAGTACTTC. This gives the protein CASSHRGYPDYEQYF.

The J gene is TRBJ2-1, the V gene TRBV5-1; 7 bases are shared with TRBD2. J gave up 3 bases and V 2 bases, and 8 bases lay outside the gene matches. CDR3 size: 16 residues. Germline CDR1 reads SGHRS; CDR2 reads YFSETQ. CDR3 in amino acids: CASSLLLAERYNEQFF. CDR3 nucleotide sequence: TGCGCCAGCAGCTTACTTCTAGCGGAGCGCTACAATGAGCAGTTCTTC.

The chain recombines TRBV2 with TRBJ2-1; D tentatively reads TRBD1 or TRBD2 (5 bases each). The CDR3 is 17 amino acids. Germline-derived CDR1 and CDR2 are SNHLY and FYNNEI. V lost 7 bases to trimming and J lost 2 bases, with 21 bases between them. CDR3 sequence: CASKERDTSGPYNEQFF. In DNA form, the CDR3 reads TGTGCCAGCAAAGAGCGAGATACATCGGGACCCTACAATGAGCAGTTCTTC.

The gene calls are TRBV5-8 and TRBJ1-2; 9 bases map to TRBD1. This CDR3 region has 14 residues. Unmatched junction bases numbered 14, after V lost 10 bases and J lost 7 bases. Germline loops: CDR1 SGHTS, CDR2 YDEGEE. CDR3 in DNA: TGTGCCCCTCGCCCCCAAGGGACAGGGCGTGGCTACACCTTC. It encodes CAPRPQGTGRGYTF.

The chain carries TRBV19 and TRBJ2-7; 8 bases fit TRBD1. Germline CDR1 is LNHDA and CDR2 is SQIVND (reference sequence). The CDR3 has 15 residues. The junction had 5 bases not matched to a gene; V was cut back by 4 bases and J by 0 bases. The CDR3 region is CASSRNRGSSYEQYF. CDR3 sequence (DNA): TGTGCCAGTAGTAGAAACAGGGGGAGCTCCTACGAGCAGTACTTC.

This clone was recorded only once. This chain links TRBV6-5 with TRBJ1-6; 7 bases agree with TRBD1. Germline CDR1 MNHEY, CDR2 SVGAGI. The CDR3 length is 15 residues. With V trimmed by 6 bases and J by 5 bases, 7 bases remained unmatched. Here the CDR3 DNA reads TGTGCCAGCAGACCCGGGACAGTCGATAATTCACCCCTCCACTTT. Its protein product is CASRPGTVDNSPLHF.

This clone was detected a few times. The genes are TRBV10-3 and TRBJ1-1; D gene unclear. Germline-derived CDR1 and CDR2 are ENHRY and SYGVKD. This CDR3 spans 13 amino acids. Trimming removed 3 bases from V and 4 bases from J, with 9 bases in between. CDR3 nucleotides: TGTGCCATCAGTGATAGTCCGGGCACTGAAGCTTTCTTT. Translating gives CAISDSPGTEAFF.

Worth noting for this clone: The sample has other DNA sequences that encode this CDR3 too. The chain has TRBV7-2 and TRBJ2-5; possible D gene TRBD2, 5 bases. The CDR3 is 13 amino acids. V lost 2 bases and J 5 bases, leaving 9 bases between the germline ends. CDR1 and CDR2 from the germline V gene are SGHTA and FQGNSA. CDR3 sequence: CASSLSGGETQYF. CDR3 sequence (DNA): TGTGCCAGCAGCTTATCTGGCGGGGAGACCCAGTACTTC. Full variable domain (rest looked up from reference TRBV7-2 and TRBJ2-5): GAGVSQSPSNKVTEKGKDVELRCDPISGHTALYWYRQSLGQGLEFLIYFQGNSAPDKSGLPSDRFSAERTGGSVSTLTIQRTQQEDSAVYLCASSLSGGETQYFGPGTRLLVL.

This CDR3 is CASSGSGVNGNTIYF. CDR3 coding DNA: TGTGCCAGCAGCGGGAGCGGTGTAAATGGAAACACCATATATTTT. The chain employs TRBV9 and TRBJ1-3; D gene unclear. CDR3 length: 15 residues. Germline CDR1 reads SGDLS; CDR2 reads YYNGEE. V was shortened by 3 bases and J by 3 bases, with 13 bases between the two germline ends.